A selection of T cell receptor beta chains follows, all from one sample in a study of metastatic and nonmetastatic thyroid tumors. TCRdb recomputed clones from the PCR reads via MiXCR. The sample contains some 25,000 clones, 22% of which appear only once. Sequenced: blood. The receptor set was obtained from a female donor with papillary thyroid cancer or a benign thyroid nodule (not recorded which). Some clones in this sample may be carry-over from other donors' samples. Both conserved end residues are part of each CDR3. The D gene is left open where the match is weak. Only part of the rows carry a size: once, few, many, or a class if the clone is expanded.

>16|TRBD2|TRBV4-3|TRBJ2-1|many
TGCGCCAGCAGCCAAGATCTAGCGGGGGGCTACAATGAGCAGTTCTTC
CASSQDLAGGYNEQFF
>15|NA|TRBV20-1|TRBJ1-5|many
TGCAGTGCTTATAAAACCGGGACTGTCAATCAGCCCCAGCATTTT
CSAYKTGTVNQPQHF
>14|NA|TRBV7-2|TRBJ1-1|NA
TGTGCCAGCAGCCTAACGGGGCGTGAGGCTGACGCTTTCTTT
CASSLTGREADAFF
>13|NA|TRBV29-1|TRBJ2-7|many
TGCAGCGTTGAAGACTGGCAGGGAGGCGAGCAGTACTTC
CSVEDWQGGEQYF
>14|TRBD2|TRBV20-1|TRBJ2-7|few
TGTAGTGCTATATGGACTAGCGGGAGCTACGAGCAGTACTTC
CSAIWTSGSYEQYF
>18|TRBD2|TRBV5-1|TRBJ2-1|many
TGCGCCAGCAGCTTCTTTTCGGCTAGCGGGAGTTATCGCGCTGAGCAGTTCTTC
CASSFFSASGSYRAEQFF
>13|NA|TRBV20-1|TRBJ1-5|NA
TGCAGTGCTATAGCCGGCCCGGCGCAGCCCCAGCATTTT
CSAIAGPAQPQHF
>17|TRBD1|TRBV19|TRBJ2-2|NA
TGTGCCAGTAGTAGAGGGACAGGGGTTAGTGACACCTGGGAGCTGCTTTTT
CASSRGTGVSDTWELLF
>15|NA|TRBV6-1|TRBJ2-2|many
TGTGCCAGCAGTTGGCCGGCGACGAACACCGGGGAGCTGTTTTTT
CASSWPATNTGELFF
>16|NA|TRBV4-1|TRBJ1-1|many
TGCGCCAGCAGCTTAGACGTGGACAGCCTGGTAACTGGAGCTTTCTTT
CASSLDVDSLVTGAFF
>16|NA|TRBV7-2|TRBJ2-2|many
TGTGCCAGCAGCCGCTCCGGGACAAAAAAAACCGGGGAGCTGTTTTTT
CASSRSGTKKTGELFF
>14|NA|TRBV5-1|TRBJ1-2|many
TGCGCCAGCAGCTTAGGGACACGGAACTATGGCTACACCTTC
CASSLGTRNYGYTF
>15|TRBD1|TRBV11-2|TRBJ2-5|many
TGTGCCAGCAGCTTAGATCCAGGGGGCGGTGAGACCCAGTACTTC
CASSLDPGGGETQYF
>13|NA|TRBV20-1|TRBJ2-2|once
TGCAGTGCCAAGGGGGGCGGGGTCGGGGAGCTGTTTTTT
CSAKGGGVGELFF
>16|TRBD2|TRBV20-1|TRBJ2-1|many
TGCAGTGCTAGGCTGGGACTAGCGGGGGCCCTCCGTGAGCAGTTCTTC
CSARLGLAGALREQFF
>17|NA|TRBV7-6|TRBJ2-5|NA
TGTGCCAGCAGCTTAGTAAGGGTAGGCAGGTTCCAAGAGACCCAGTACTTC
CASSLVRVGRFQETQYF
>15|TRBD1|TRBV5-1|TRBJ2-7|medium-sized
TGCGCCAGCAGCTTGCAGGGGGCTGCGGCCTACGAGCAGTACTTC
CASSLQGAAAYEQYF
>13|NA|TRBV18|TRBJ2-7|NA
TGTGCCAGCACACCTTCTAGGGGCTACGAGCAGTACTTC
CASTPSRGYEQYF
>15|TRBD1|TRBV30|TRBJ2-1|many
TGTGCCTGGAGTGTACTGGGACAGGGTATCGGTGAGCAGTTCTTC
CAWSVLGQGIGEQFF
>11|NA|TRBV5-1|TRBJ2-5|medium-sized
TGCGCCAGCAGCTTGGAGGGGGCCCAGTACTTC
CASSLEGAQYF
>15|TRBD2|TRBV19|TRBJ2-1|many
TGTGCCAGTAGTATTTTTCTAGCGGTTCTCAATGAGCAGTTCTTC
CASSIFLAVLNEQFF
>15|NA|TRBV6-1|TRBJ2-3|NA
TGTGCCATTACACCTCCGACAACGTTTGCAGATACGCAGTATTTT
CAITPPTTFADTQYF